A single sample gave rise to the 15 T cell receptor beta chains below, sequenced in a study of precursors of human CD4 cytotoxic T cells. TCRdb recomputed calls from the reads with MiXCR, one row per CDR3 protein. The sample lists a few hundred distinct CDR3 sequences, about 29% occurring once. Four sorted CD4+ memory subsets, central memory, effector memory, IL-7R-high TEMRA and IL-7R-negative TEMRA, were UMI-sequenced. What was sequenced was memory CD4+ T cells from blood (PBMCs). These receptors were collected from a human donor in good health.

V and J are TRBV20-1 and TRBJ2-5; 9 bases match TRBD2. Losses at the gene ends were 4 bases for V and 2 bases for J; bases not matched to a gene: 8. Germline V gene lookup returns CDR1 DFQATT and CDR2 SNEGSKA (reference sequence). The CDR3 is made up of 15 amino acids. The CDR3 nucleotides read TGCAGTGCTACAGGGACTAGCAATTCACAAGAGACCCAGTACTTC. This translates into CSATGTSNSQETQYF.

This sequence joins TRBV12-3 or TRBV12-4 and TRBJ1-5; the D gene is possibly TRBD1 (5 bases). Trimming removed 1 base at V and 6 bases at J, with 10 bases between. The CDR3 loop spans 14 amino acids. CDR3 sequence (DNA): TGTGCCAGCAGTTTAGGGGGGGGAGGTCAGCCCCAGCATTTT. Its protein is CASSLGGGGQPQHF.

This clonotype has just a few counts. The chain combines TRBV7-9 with TRBJ2-1, with D possibly called TRBD1 or TRBD2 (6 bases each). CDR1 SEHNR and CDR2 FQNEAQ come from the germline V gene (reference sequence). Trimming stripped 1 base from V and 9 bases from J, with 10 bases between. The CDR3 loop spans 13 amino acids. CDR3 residues: CASSLVSGAEQFF. The CDR3 DNA follows: TGTGCCAGCAGCTTAGTGTCGGGGGCTGAGCAGTTCTTC.

The rearrangement joins TRBV29-1 to TRBJ2-3; D may be TRBD2 (5 bases). Trimming stripped 8 bases from V and 2 bases from J, with 17 bases between. The CDR3 is 14 residues long. The germline CDR1 and CDR2 sequences are SQVTM and ANQGSEA. The CDR3 loop reads CSSSSGRPTDTQYF. As DNA, the CDR3 is TGCAGCTCCTCCAGCGGACGTCCCACAGATACGCAGTATTTT.

In the case of this clonotype: One junction end disagrees with the germline gene, perhaps due to a read error. The chain couples TRBV7-9 to TRBJ1-2; D uncertain. In germline, CDR1 is SEHNR, CDR2 FQNEAQ (reference sequence). The CDR3 is 15 amino acids. The CDR3 sequence: CASSLGLTAEESYIF. Here the CDR3 DNA reads TGTGCCAGCAGCTTAGGTCTTACTGCAGAGGAAAGCTACATCTTC.

The chain recombines TRBV20-1 with TRBJ2-1, with a weak D call TRBD2 (6 bases). Per germline, CDR1 DFQATT and CDR2 SNEGSKA (reference sequence). The CDR3 runs 11 residues. V dropped 5 bases and J dropped 14 bases, with 16 bases sitting between them. The CDR3 coding sequence is TGCAGTGCTCCCCTGGGCGGGACGGAGTTCTTC. It translates to CSAPLGGTEFF.

The gene calls are TRBV14 and TRBJ2-7; 9 bases align to TRBD1. Trimming took 3 bases from V and 4 from J; bases not matched to a gene: 10. This CDR3 has 16 residues. The germline V gene encodes CDR1 SGHDN and CDR2 FVKESK. The chain's CDR3 is CASSHGAGTGPYEQYV. The CDR3 DNA is TGTGCCAGCAGCCATGGCGCCGGGACAGGGCCTTACGAGCAGTACGTC.

By sample fraction, this clonotype is large. The rearrangement links TRBV9 to TRBJ2-3, with 13 bases matching TRBD2. Germline V CDR1 and CDR2: SGDLS, YYNGEE. The trim removed 3 bases at V and 4 bases at J, leaving 5 bases unmatched. The CDR3 extends over 16 amino acids. For the CDR3, the DNA is TGTGCCAGCAGCGCGGGACTAGCGGGACTGGCAGATACGCAGTATTTT. It is translated as CASSAGLAGLADTQYF.

This clonotype is judged large (0.1 to 1%). J is TRBJ2-2 and V is TRBV19, with D perhaps matching TRBD1 (6 bases). CDR1 LNHDA and CDR2 SQIVND come from the germline V gene (reference sequence). The V end lost 4 bases, the J end lost 6 bases, and 9 bases lay between the germline ends. The CDR3 length is 13 residues. CDR3: CASSKQGSGELFF. CDR3 DNA: TGTGCCAGTAGTAAACAGGGCTCCGGGGAGCTGTTTTTT.

This clonotype is categorized as large. The gene calls are TRBV5-1 and TRBJ2-7; D possibly corresponds to TRBD1 (5 bases). The V end lost 4 bases, the J end lost 1 base, and 9 bases lay between the germline ends. This CDR3 spans 13 amino acids. CDR1 and CDR2 from the germline V gene are SGHRS and YFSETQ. The CDR3 loop reads CASSLDTSYEQYF. For the CDR3, the DNA is TGCGCCAGCAGCCTGGACACATCCTACGAGCAGTACTTC.

This clonotype was detected only a few times. The chain uses TRBV7-2 and TRBJ1-1; 7 bases align to TRBD1. V dropped 5 bases and J dropped 5; count of bases not matched to a gene: 5. The CDR3 is made up of 13 amino acids. Looked up from germline, CDR1 is SGHTA and CDR2 is FQGNSA. CDR3 region: CASSTGERTEAFF. Here the CDR3 DNA reads TGTGCCAGCAGCACAGGGGAGAGAACTGAAGCTTTCTTT.

This clonotype is labeled large (0.1 to 1%). This sequence joins TRBV14 and TRBJ1-1, with 9 bases matching TRBD1. The V segment lost 10 bases and the J segment 4 bases; nucleotides outside the gene matches: 10. The CDR3 sequence is 14 residues long. Per germline, CDR1 SGHDN and CDR2 FVKESK. CDR3 amino acids: CATIPRQGGTEAFF. CDR3 bases: TGTGCCACCATTCCCCGACAGGGGGGCACTGAAGCTTTCTTT. Looking up the rest from reference TRBV14 and TRBJ1-1 gives the full variable domain: EAGVTQFPSHSVIEKGQTVTLRCDPISGHDNLYWYRRVMGKEIKFLLHFVKESKQDESGMPNNRFLAERTGGTYSTLKVQPAELEDSGVYFCATIPRQGGTEAFFGQGTRLTVV.

DNA of the CDR3: TGTGCCAGCAGTTACACAGGGATGAGCCAAGAGACCCAGTACTTC. This codes for CASSYTGMSQETQYF. V is TRBV6-6 and J is TRBJ2-5; the D gene is possibly TRBD1 (6 bases). The germline V gene has CDR1 MNHNY and CDR2 SVGAGI (reference sequence). V was trimmed by 2 bases and J by 1 base, leaving 11 bases between them. The CDR3 covers 15 residues.

By share, this clonotype ranks as large. The chain has TRBV6-6 and TRBJ2-3; D is ambiguous. The length of the CDR3 is 13 residues. In germline, CDR1 is MNHNY, CDR2 SVGAGI (reference sequence). Trimming cost V 2 bases and J 4 bases, with 7 bases left between them. As DNA, the CDR3 is TGTGCCAGCAGTTACCACCCCGCAGATACGCAGTATTTT. Translation: CASSYHPADTQYF.

This clonotype has just a few counts. The J gene is TRBJ2-5, the V gene TRBV7-2; 7 bases are a match to TRBD1. Unmatched junction bases numbered 14, after V lost 5 bases and J lost 2 bases. This CDR3 comprises 17 residues. Per germline, CDR1 SGHTA and CDR2 FQGNSA. The CDR3 coding sequence is TGTGCCAGCAGCCCCCGGTATCCCGGGACAGCTCAAGAGACCCAGTACTTC. Protein: CASSPRYPGTAQETQYF.